A single sample gave rise to the 7 T cell receptor beta chains below, sequenced in a study of T cell responses to AZD1222 COVID-19 vaccine. Profiling relied on immunoSEQ multiplex PCR, and the TCRdb table lists in-frame clones only, not all of them. This sample has 90,000 to 130,000 clones, with roughly nine tenths found just once. The sequencing here drew on peripheral blood, taken on day 0 of AZD1222 vaccination. These receptors were collected from an adult in good health.

This rearrangement joins TRBV6-2 or TRBV6-3 to TRBJ2-1; possible D gene TRBD1, 6 bases. The V end was cut by 5 bases, the J end by 5 bases, with 10 bases between. The CDR3 spans 13 residues. CDR1 and CDR2 (germline): MNHEY, SVGEGT. The CDR3 DNA sequence: TGTGCCAGCAGTCACGGACAGAACAATGAGCAGTTCTTC. Translating gives CASSHGQNNEQFF.

The chain is built from TRBV3-1 (or the pseudogene TRBV3-2) and TRBJ1-2, with a weak D call TRBD1 (5 bases). The V end lost 0 bases, the J end lost 4 bases, and 12 bases lay between the germline ends. The CDR3 length is 15 residues. Looked up from germline, CDR1 is LGHDT and CDR2 is YNNKEL (reference sequence). The CDR3 region is CASSQDLRDGYGYTF. The CDR3 region has the DNA TGTGCCAGCAGCCAAGATCTGAGGGACGGCTATGGCTACACCTTC.

The V and J genes are TRBV30 and TRBJ1-4; D not certain. CDR3 length equals 13 residues. The germline V gene has CDR1 GTSNPN and CDR2 SVGIG (reference sequence). Trimming shortened V by 1 base and J by 1 base, and 4 bases separated the two germline ends. The chain's CDR3 is CAWSAGTNEKLFF. The CDR3 nucleotides are TGTGCCTGGAGTGCCGGAACTAATGAAAAACTGTTTTTT. Based on the CDR3 plus reference TRBV30 and TRBJ1-4, the full variable domain is SQTIHQWPATLVQPVGSPLSLECTVEGTSNPNLYWYRQAAGRGLQLLFYSVGIGQISSEVPQNLSASRPQDRQFILSSKKLLLSDSGFYLCAWSAGTNEKLFFGSGTQLSVL.

The chain joins TRBV30 to TRBJ2-1; 10 bases map to TRBD2. The CDR3 runs to 13 residues. Trimming removed 7 bases from V and 8 bases from J; junction bases left unmatched: 8. Germline loops: CDR1 GTSNPN, CDR2 SVGIG (reference sequence). As DNA, the CDR3 is TGTGCCTCCTCTAGCGGGAGTGGCGATGAGCAGTTCTTC. Translated: CASSSGSGDEQFF. The whole variable domain, remainder taken from reference TRBV30 and TRBJ2-1, is SQTIHQWPATLVQPVGSPLSLECTVEGTSNPNLYWYRQAAGRGLQLLFYSVGIGQISSEVPQNLSASRPQDRQFILSSKKLLLSDSGFYLCASSSGSGDEQFFGPGTRLTVL.

The rearrangement uses TRBV7-9 and TRBJ1-4; D gene uncertain. Germline values: CDR1 SEHNR, CDR2 FQNEAQ (reference sequence). This CDR3 has 14 residues. Between the trimmed V and J ends, which lost 1 base and 8 bases, there was a span of 11 bases. Here the CDR3 reads CASSLVGSGEKLFF. The CDR3 DNA follows: TGTGCCAGCAGCTTAGTAGGGTCTGGGGAAAAACTGTTTTTT. The full variable domain, its missing parts supplied by reference TRBV7-9 and TRBJ1-4, is DTGVSQNPRHKITKRGQNVTFRCDPISEHNRLYWYRQTLGQGPEFLTYFQNEAQLEKSRLLSDRFSAERPKGSFSTLEIQRTEQGDSAMYLCASSLVGSGEKLFFGSGTQLSVL.

V usage is TRBV19 and J usage is TRBJ2-7; D uncertain. CDR3 length equals 13 residues. Germline assignment: CDR1 LNHDA and CDR2 SQIVND (reference sequence). The V gene lost 8 bases and the J gene lost 0 bases, with 11 bases spanning the gap. The CDR3 DNA follows: TGTGCCAGTGCGCTAGGTCGCTCCTACGAGCAGTACTTC. Protein product: CASALGRSYEQYF.

This clone has only a few counts. The genes are TRBV5-6 and TRBJ2-1; D remains unclear. Germline V gene sequence: CDR1 SGHDT, CDR2 YYEEEE. Trimming removed 2 bases at V and 8 bases at J, with 11 bases between. This CDR3 contains 13 residues. The CDR3 is CASSFRRRDEQFF. In DNA, the CDR3 is TGTGCCAGCAGCTTCCGACGAAGGGATGAGCAGTTCTTC.